This passage covers 7 T cell receptor beta chains from one sample sequenced in a study of blood T cells in healthy people across ages (dated by TCRdb to the mid-2010s). To prepare the library, 5' RACE was applied. These reads were obtained on an Illumina HiSeq 2500. A second about 7 to 11 cycle PCR used a sample-barcoded 5' primer and a J-beta primer mix. TCRdb reanalyzed the raw reads on its own, using fastp at Q25 for trimming and MiXCR for clone calling, and kept in-frame beta chains. Entries are consolidated by CDR3 protein sequence, retaining the most common genes and DNA. The sample table records approximately 1.5 million distinct CDR3 sequences; about 32% of these occur just once. The top ten hold around 10% of the sample. Sequencing was performed on blood. These TCRs come from a woman aged 25-40 years in good health.

The rearrangement uses TRBV28 and TRBJ2-1; the match to TRBD2 covers 9 bases. CDR1 and CDR2 from the germline V gene are MDHEN and SYDVKM. J gave up 4 bases and V 4 bases, and 5 bases lay outside the gene matches. The CDR3 is 15 residues long. CDR3 region: CASSYGTSRYNEQFF. CDR3 coding DNA: TGTGCCAGCAGTTACGGGACTAGCCGGTACAATGAGCAGTTCTTC.

The rearrangement links TRBV20-1 to TRBJ1-1, with 11 bases lining up with TRBD1. The germline V gene encodes CDR1 DFQATT and CDR2 SNEGSKA (reference sequence). The length of the CDR3 is 15 residues. Unmatched junction bases numbered 8, after V lost 4 bases and J lost 4 bases. The CDR3 protein is CSAKNTGTGGTEAFF. CDR3 sequence (DNA): TGCAGTGCTAAAAATACCGGGACAGGGGGCACTGAAGCTTTCTTT.

This clonotype showed up just a few times. V gene TRBV12-3 or TRBV12-4 combines with J gene TRBJ2-1, with D uncertain. This CDR3 region has 13 residues. V was clipped by 4 bases and J by 5 bases, with 9 bases between them. The CDR3: CASSSRANNEQFF. CDR3 sequence (DNA): TGTGCCAGCAGTTCACGGGCTAACAATGAGCAGTTCTTC.

V gene TRBV28 combines with J gene TRBJ2-7, with D possibly TRBD2 on 6 matching bases. Trimming shortened V by 6 bases and J by 3 bases, and 15 bases separated the two germline ends. Looked up from germline, CDR1 is MDHEN and CDR2 is SYDVKM. This CDR3 spans 14 amino acids. This chain's CDR3 is CASRPPGGRYEQYF. The CDR3 region has the DNA TGTGCCAGCAGACCGCCCGGAGGGCGCTACGAGCAGTACTTC. Looking up the rest from reference TRBV28 and TRBJ2-7 gives the full variable domain: DVKVTQSSRYLVKRTGEKVFLECVQDMDHENMFWYRQDPGLGLRLIYFSYDVKMKEKGDIPEGYSVSREKKERFSLILESASTNQTSMYLCASRPPGGRYEQYFGPGTRLTVT.

This clonotype appeared many times. The V call is TRBV27, the J call TRBJ2-5; 7 bases fit TRBD1. The CDR3 consists of 14 residues. V was pared by 5 bases and J by 0 bases, with 3 bases of the junction left unmatched. Germline values: CDR1 MNHEY, CDR2 SMNVEV (reference sequence). Here the CDR3 DNA reads TGTGCCAGCAGTCCGACAGGGTACCAAGAGACCCAGTACTTC. It yields the protein CASSPTGYQETQYF.

This chain links TRBV9 with TRBJ1-6; D unclear. The CDR3 consists of 17 residues. Trimming pared 0 bases from V and 0 bases from J, leaving 10 bases between. The germline V gene encodes CDR1 SGDLS and CDR2 YYNGEE. CDR3 in DNA: TGTGCCAGCAGCGTAGGAGGCGCTAGCTCCTATAATTCACCCCTCCACTTT. Translation: CASSVGGASSYNSPLHF.

The chain uses TRBV6-6 and TRBJ2-1; D tentatively reads TRBD1 or TRBD2 (5 bases each). The V end was cut by 4 bases, the J end by 8 bases, with 18 bases between. This CDR3 comprises 15 residues. In germline, CDR1 is MNHNY, CDR2 SVGAGI (reference sequence). The CDR3 DNA is TGTGCCAGCAGTTCCCTCCTCGTGGGGGTTCATGAGCAGTTCTTC. Translating gives CASSSLLVGVHEQFF.